This T cell receptor (beta chain) derives from a study of CD8+ T cells in alopecia areata. Treatment indicated: oral pan-JAK inhibitor, 5-10 mg twice daily. Lesional scalp punch biopsies and peripheral blood were collected from alopecia areata patients. The authors sorted CD4+ and CD8+ T cells from PBMCs. CDR1 is MGHRA and CDR2 is YSYEKL in the germline V gene. CDR3 length: 13 residues. Extracted RNA was reverse transcribed into cDNA, the sequencing template. Clones were sequenced by immunoSEQ multiplex PCR, and TCRdb holds only the in-frame ones, with some missing. The sample yields 90,000 to 100,000 clones, approximately 60% seen once. About this clone itself: Compared with germline, one end of the junction differs, possibly owing to a read error.

This material consisted of CD8+ T cells sorted from blood, taken at week 4, from a patient treated with tofacitinib. The chain recombines TRBV4-1 with TRBJ1-1; no firm D call. This receptor was obtained from a human donor with alopecia areata. The CDR3: CASSPEVNTEAFF. CDR3 coding DNA: TGTGCCAGCAGCCCCGAGGTAAACACTGAAGCTTTCTTT.